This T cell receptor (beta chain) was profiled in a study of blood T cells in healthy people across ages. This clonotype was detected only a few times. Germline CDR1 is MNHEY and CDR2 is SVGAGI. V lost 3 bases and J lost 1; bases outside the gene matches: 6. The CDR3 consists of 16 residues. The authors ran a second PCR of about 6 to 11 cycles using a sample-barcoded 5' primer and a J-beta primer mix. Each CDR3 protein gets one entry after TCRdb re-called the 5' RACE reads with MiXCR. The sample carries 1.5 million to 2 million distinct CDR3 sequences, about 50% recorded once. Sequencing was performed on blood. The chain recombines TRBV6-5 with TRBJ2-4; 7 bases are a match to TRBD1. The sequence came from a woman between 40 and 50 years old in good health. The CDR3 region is CASSYTGTAAKNIQYF. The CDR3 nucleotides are TGTGCCAGCAGTTATACCGGGACAGCGGCCAAAAACATTCAGTACTTC.